Following are 15 T cell receptor beta chains from one sample sequenced in a study of identical twins. TCRdb re-called the 5' RACE reads through MiXCR, storing one row per CDR3 protein. The profile shows under 1 million distinct CDR3 sequences, 9% to 15% of them singletons. These data were likewise used in another study, on yellow fever vaccine responses in identical twins.

Sequencing was done on a sample of PBMCs. These receptors all come from a young woman in good health.

The V call is TRBV24-1, the J call TRBJ2-1, with D possibly TRBD1 on 5 matching bases. The CDR3 runs to 17 residues. Per the germline V gene, CDR1 is KGHDR and CDR2 is SFDVKD. With 4 bases removed from V and 0 bases from J, the gap between germline ends came to 15 bases. The CDR3: CATSDPRQMSSYNEQFF. CDR3 bases: TGTGCCACCAGTGACCCGAGACAGATGAGCTCCTACAATGAGCAGTTCTTC.

This clonotype was found a few times. The J gene is TRBJ2-7, the V gene TRBV20-1, with 13 bases fitting TRBD2. J lost 5 bases, V lost 3 bases, and 1 base had no gene match. Germline loops: CDR1 DFQATT, CDR2 SNEGSKA (reference sequence). The CDR3 is made up of 13 amino acids. CDR3 sequence: CSARTSGRNEQYF. DNA of the CDR3: TGCAGTGCTAGGACTAGCGGGAGGAACGAGCAGTACTTC.

This clonotype was found a few times. V gene TRBV20-1 combines with J gene TRBJ2-5; 10 bases match TRBD2. The CDR3 totals 15 residues. Germline V lookup: CDR1 DFQATT, CDR2 SNEGSKA (reference sequence). J gave up 2 bases and V 8 bases, and 11 bases lay outside the gene matches. The CDR3 region is CSSSLAGPFQETQYF. The CDR3 DNA follows: TGCAGTTCCTCACTAGCGGGGCCTTTTCAAGAGACCCAGTACTTC.

This clonotype was counted a few times. This chain uses TRBV5-1 with TRBJ2-7, with D possibly TRBD2 on 6 matching bases. Germline CDR1 reads SGHRS; CDR2 reads YFSETQ. The CDR3 covers 14 residues. V was trimmed by 3 bases and J by 2 bases, leaving 12 bases between them. DNA of the CDR3: TGCGCCAGCAGCTCGCTAGCGTATACCTACGAGCAGTACTTC. Translated: CASSSLAYTYEQYF.

Ten or more counts support this clonotype. The chain couples TRBV3-1 to TRBJ1-2; a possible D gene is TRBD1 (6 bases). The CDR3 spans 16 residues. The ends were cut back, 0 bases at V and 4 bases at J, with 15 bases in the middle. Germline lookup yields CDR1 LGHDT and CDR2 YNNKEL (reference sequence). CDR3 DNA: TGTGCCAGCAGCCAAGATAGTGGGGGCGGTAGCTATGGCTACACCTTC. Protein: CASSQDSGGGSYGYTF.

This chain connects TRBV20-1 to TRBJ2-1, with 11 bases aligning to TRBD2. Germline trimming cut 2 bases from V and 15 bases from J; bases unmatched to any gene: 6. The CDR3 extends over 12 amino acids. Germline V gene data show CDR1 as DFQATT and CDR2 as SNEGSKA (reference sequence). CDR3 amino acids: CSARLAGGLGFF. CDR3 coding DNA: TGCAGTGCTAGACTAGCGGGGGGTTTAGGGTTCTTC.

This clonotype has ten or more counts. The V call is TRBV28, the J call TRBJ1-4, with unresolved D. Germline V CDR1 and CDR2: MDHEN, SYDVKM. V was trimmed by 1 base and J by 8 bases, leaving 14 bases between them. The CDR3 runs 15 residues. CDR3 sequence reads: CASSLFGEAGEKLFF. CDR3 coding DNA: TGTGCCAGCAGTTTATTTGGGGAGGCAGGAGAAAAACTGTTTTTT.

The chain is built from TRBV5-1 and TRBJ2-7; D unclear. CDR1 is SGHRS, CDR2 YFSETQ, per germline. Between the trimmed V and J ends, which lost 0 bases and 3 bases, there was a span of 19 bases. The CDR3 contains 17 residues. CDR3 protein: CASSLGTTRIPDYEQYF. CDR3 sequence (DNA): TGCGCCAGCAGCTTGGGGACGACCCGGATCCCAGACTACGAGCAGTACTTC.

Ten or more counts support this clonotype. One end of the junction fails to match germline, which may point to a read error. J is TRBJ2-5 and V is TRBV12-3 or TRBV12-4, with 13 nucleotides matching TRBD2. The CDR3 is 15 residues long. In DNA, the CDR3 is TGTGCCAGCAGCTTAGGACTAGCGGGAGTAGAGACCCAGTACTTC. It translates to CASSLGLAGVETQYF.

The table lists this clonotype with many counts. The V and J genes are TRBV25-1 and TRBJ2-3, with a tentative D call TRBD1 (5 bases). Germline V gene sequence: CDR1 MGHDK, CDR2 SYGVNS. This CDR3 comprises 19 residues. Trimming pared 6 bases from V and 2 bases from J, leaving 27 bases between. CDR3 in amino acids: CASSPLQDLWGENTDTQYF. CDR3 in DNA: TGTGCCAGCAGCCCCCTCCAAGATTTGTGGGGCGAGAACACAGATACGCAGTATTTT.

This clonotype appeared a few times. The CDR3 nucleotides read TGTGCCAGCAGTTTAACGACGGGCACAGATACGCAGTATTTT. Amino acids: CASSLTTGTDTQYF. This sequence joins TRBV12-3 or TRBV12-4 and TRBJ2-3; no firm D call. Trimming took 2 bases from V and 1 from J, leaving 7 bases between them. This CDR3 contains 14 residues.

This clonotype was found a few times. The chain employs TRBV3-1 and TRBJ1-5; D is ambiguous. This CDR3 has 14 amino acids. Trimming removed 0 bases from V and 9 bases from J, with 12 bases in between. Germline V CDR1 and CDR2: LGHDT, YNNKEL (reference sequence). CDR3 coding DNA: TGTGCCAGCAGCCAAGATACGGCCGGTCGGCCCCAGCATTTT. This gives the protein CASSQDTAGRPQHF. Full variable domain (outside the CDR3, taken from reference TRBV3-1 and TRBJ1-5): DTAVSQTPKYLVTQMGNDKSIKCEQNLGHDTMYWYKQDSKKFLKIMFSYNNKELIINETVPNRFSPKSPDKAHLNLHINSLELGDSAVYFCASSQDTAGRPQHFGDGTRLSIL.

CDR3 region: CASSLGFRNIQYF. For the CDR3, the DNA is TGTGCCAGCAGCTTGGGTTTTCGGAACATTCAGTACTTC. This rearrangement joins TRBV7-8 to TRBJ2-4; D is undetermined. The CDR3 has 13 amino acids. V lost 3 bases and J lost 7, with 10 bases in between. Germline V gives CDR1 SGHVS, CDR2 FQNEAQ.

The chain combines TRBV12-3 or TRBV12-4 with TRBJ2-1; the D gene is possibly TRBD1 (6 bases). The V end was cut by 3 bases, the J end by 3 bases, with 9 bases between. The CDR3 covers 14 residues. The CDR3 is CASSLSQGYNEQFF. For the CDR3, the DNA is TGTGCCAGCAGTTTGTCACAGGGCTACAATGAGCAGTTCTTC.

The sample holds many counts of this clonotype. The J gene is TRBJ2-5, the V gene TRBV29-1, with 10 bases lining up with TRBD2. Germline CDR1 is SQVTM and CDR2 is ANQGSEA. The CDR3 has 16 amino acids. Unmatched junction bases numbered 13, after V lost 4 bases and J lost 5 bases. CDR3 sequence: CSVGFGSGRNGETQYF. The CDR3 DNA sequence: TGCAGCGTTGGATTTGGTAGCGGGAGGAACGGTGAGACCCAGTACTTC.